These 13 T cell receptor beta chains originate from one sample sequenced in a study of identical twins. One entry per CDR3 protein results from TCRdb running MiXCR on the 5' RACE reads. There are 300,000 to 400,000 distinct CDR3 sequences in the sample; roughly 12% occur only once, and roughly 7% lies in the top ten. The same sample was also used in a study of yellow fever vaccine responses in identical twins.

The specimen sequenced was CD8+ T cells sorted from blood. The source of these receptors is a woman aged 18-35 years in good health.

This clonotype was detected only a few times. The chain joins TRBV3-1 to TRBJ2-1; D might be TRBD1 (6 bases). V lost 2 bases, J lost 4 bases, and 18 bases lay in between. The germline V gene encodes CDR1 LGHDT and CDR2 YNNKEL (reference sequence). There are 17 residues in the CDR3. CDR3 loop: CASSQPAMGHPYNEQFF. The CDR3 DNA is TGTGCCAGCAGCCAACCCGCTATGGGACACCCATACAATGAGCAGTTCTTC.

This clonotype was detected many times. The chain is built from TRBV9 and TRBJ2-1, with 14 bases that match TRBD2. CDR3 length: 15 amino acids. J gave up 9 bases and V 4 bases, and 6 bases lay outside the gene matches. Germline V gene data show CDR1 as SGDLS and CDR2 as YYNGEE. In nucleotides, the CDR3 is TGTGCCAGCAGCTCACGGACTAGCGGGAGGCCTGAGCAGTTCTTC. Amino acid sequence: CASSSRTSGRPEQFF.

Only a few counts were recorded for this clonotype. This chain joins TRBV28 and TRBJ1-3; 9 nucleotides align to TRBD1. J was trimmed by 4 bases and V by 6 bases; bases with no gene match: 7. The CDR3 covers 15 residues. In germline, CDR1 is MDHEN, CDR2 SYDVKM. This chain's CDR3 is CASSPDRGWGNTIYF. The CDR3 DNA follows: TGTGCCAGCAGCCCTGACAGGGGGTGGGGAAACACCATATATTTT.

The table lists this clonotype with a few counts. As DNA, the CDR3 is TGTGCCAACTACCGGGAGGCGAACACTGAAGCTTTCTTT. It is translated as CANYREANTEAFF. The genes are TRBV6-7 and TRBJ1-1; D call uncertain. TRBV6-7 is an open reading frame, and its role is uncertain. This CDR3 is built from 13 residues. Deletions cut 10 bases from V and 1 base from J, with 13 bases between.

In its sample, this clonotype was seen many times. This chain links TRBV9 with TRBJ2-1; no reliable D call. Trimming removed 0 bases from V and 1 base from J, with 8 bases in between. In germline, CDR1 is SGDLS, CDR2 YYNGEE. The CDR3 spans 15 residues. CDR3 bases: TGTGCCAGCAGCGTAGGGAGCCCATCCTACAATGAGCAGTTCTTC. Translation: CASSVGSPSYNEQFF.

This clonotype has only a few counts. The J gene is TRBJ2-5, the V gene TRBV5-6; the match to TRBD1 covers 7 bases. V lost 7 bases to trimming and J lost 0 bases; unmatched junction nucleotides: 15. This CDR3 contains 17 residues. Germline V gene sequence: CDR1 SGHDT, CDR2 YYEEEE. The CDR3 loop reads CASWRTGPPIDQETQYF. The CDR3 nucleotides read TGTGCCAGCTGGCGGACAGGACCTCCGATCGACCAAGAGACCCAGTACTTC.

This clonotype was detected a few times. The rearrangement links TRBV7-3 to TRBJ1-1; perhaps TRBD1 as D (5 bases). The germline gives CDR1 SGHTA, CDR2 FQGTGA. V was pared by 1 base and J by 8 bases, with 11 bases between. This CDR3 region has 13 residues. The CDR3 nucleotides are TGTGCCAGCAGCTTAAACCCAGGGAGGGAAGCTTTCTTT. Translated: CASSLNPGREAFF. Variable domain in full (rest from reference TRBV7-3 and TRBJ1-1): GAGVSQTPSNKVTEKGKYVELRCDPISGHTALYWYRQSLGQGPEFLIYFQGTGAADDSGLPNDRFFAVRPEGSVSTLKIQRTERGDSAVYLCASSLNPGREAFFGQGTRLTVV.

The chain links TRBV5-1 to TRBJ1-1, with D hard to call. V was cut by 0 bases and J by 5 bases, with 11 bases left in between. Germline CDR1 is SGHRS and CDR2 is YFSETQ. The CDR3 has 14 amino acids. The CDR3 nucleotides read TGCGCCAGCAGCTTGGAACGGGTTGCGACTGAAGCTTTCTTT. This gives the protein CASSLERVATEAFF.

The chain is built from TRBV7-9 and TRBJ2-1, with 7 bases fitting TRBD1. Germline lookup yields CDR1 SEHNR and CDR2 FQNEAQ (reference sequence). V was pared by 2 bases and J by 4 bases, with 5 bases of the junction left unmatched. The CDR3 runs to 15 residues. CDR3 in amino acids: CASSLIGQEYNEQFF. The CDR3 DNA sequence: TGTGCCAGCAGCTTAATCGGACAGGAGTACAATGAGCAGTTCTTC.

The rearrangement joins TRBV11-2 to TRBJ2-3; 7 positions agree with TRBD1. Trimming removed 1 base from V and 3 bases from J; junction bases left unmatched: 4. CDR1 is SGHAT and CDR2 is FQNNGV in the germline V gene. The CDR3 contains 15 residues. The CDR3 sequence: CASSLGVTGTDTQYF. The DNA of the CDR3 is TGTGCCAGCAGCTTAGGGGTGACAGGGACAGATACGCAGTATTTT.

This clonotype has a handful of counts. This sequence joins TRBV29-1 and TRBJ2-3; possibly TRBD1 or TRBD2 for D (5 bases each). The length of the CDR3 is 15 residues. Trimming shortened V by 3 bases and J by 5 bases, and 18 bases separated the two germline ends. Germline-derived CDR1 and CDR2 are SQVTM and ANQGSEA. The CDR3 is CSVDARGQGGDTQYF. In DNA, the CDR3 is TGCAGCGTTGACGCACGAGGGCAGGGTGGAGATACGCAGTATTTT.

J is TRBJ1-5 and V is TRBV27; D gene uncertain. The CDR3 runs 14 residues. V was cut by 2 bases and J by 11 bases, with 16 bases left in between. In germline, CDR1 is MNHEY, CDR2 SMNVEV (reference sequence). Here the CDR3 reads CASSLESSGGSQHF. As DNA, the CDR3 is TGTGCCAGCAGTTTAGAGAGCTCGGGCGGGTCCCAGCATTTT.

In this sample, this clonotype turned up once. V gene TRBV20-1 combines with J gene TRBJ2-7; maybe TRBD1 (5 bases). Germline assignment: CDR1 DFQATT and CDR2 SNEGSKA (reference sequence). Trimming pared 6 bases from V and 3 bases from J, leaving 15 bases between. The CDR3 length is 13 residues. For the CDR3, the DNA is TGCAGTGCAGACTCTGTCGGACACTACGAGCAGTACTTC. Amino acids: CSADSVGHYEQYF.